A selection of T cell receptor beta chains follows, all from one sample in a study of identical twins. Each CDR3 protein gets one entry after TCRdb re-called the 5' RACE reads with MiXCR. The profile shows approximately 300,000 distinct CDR3 sequences, around 9.7% of them singletons. This sample was also put to use in a study of yellow fever vaccine responses in identical twins.

Sequenced sample: CD8+ T cells sorted from blood. These receptors all stem from a young woman in good health. Both conserved end residues are part of each CDR3.

cdr3_aa j_call v_call
CASSQRSVAGPTDTQYF TRBJ2-3 TRBV4-1
CASSQETSTMGEQYF TRBJ2-7 TRBV4-2
CSARWTSGGYEQYF TRBJ2-7 TRBV20-1
CSAPGLREDEQYF TRBJ2-7 TRBV20-1
CASSQEASRWELVGGRTTGELFF TRBJ2-2 TRBV14
CASGGGRTDTQYF TRBJ2-3 TRBV9
CASSLAAPEQFF TRBJ2-1 TRBV5-6
CASSLDASRDGNIQYF TRBJ2-4 TRBV12-3/TRBV12-4
CSATLAGSLLLGEQFF TRBJ2-1 TRBV29-1
CASSLPGYNSPLHF TRBJ1-6 TRBV5-1
CASATTGELFF TRBJ2-2 TRBV10-2
CASSLVMGQANTEAFF TRBJ1-1 TRBV7-6
CASGLSDKNIQYF TRBJ2-4 TRBV5-1
CASSLGTPYEQYF TRBJ2-7 TRBV12-3/TRBV12-4
CTSSPPWETQYF TRBJ2-5 TRBV1
CASSLSIDRDAEAFF TRBJ1-1 TRBV27
CASSLNHFYEQYF TRBJ2-7 TRBV6-1
CASSPMTGTDTQYF TRBJ2-3 TRBV6-1
CASSLWRDNYEQYF TRBJ2-7 TRBV5-1
CASPRPRDRGLKTQYF TRBJ2-5 TRBV2
CASCQGENTEAFF TRBJ1-1 TRBV6-2/TRBV6-3
CATSRTVAGEQFF TRBJ2-1 TRBV15
CASSLGQGHEQYF TRBJ2-7 TRBV5-6
CASRPVGVGDTQYF TRBJ2-3 TRBV4-1
CASLGGTDRAFEGNQPQHF TRBJ1-5 TRBV7-3
CASSGGLAGSSDTQYF TRBJ2-3 TRBV6-1
CATDPISGRIGTQYF TRBJ2-5 TRBV7-9
CASSVYGGAGETQYF TRBJ2-5 TRBV5-1
CSVVRQDGTGFSLQYF TRBJ2-7 TRBV29-1
CASSLGPGGNEQFF TRBJ2-1 TRBV7-2
CSAREWTGDHEQFF TRBJ2-1 TRBV20-1
CASSQLAGGTGELFF TRBJ2-2 TRBV4-1
CASSLVRETEAFF TRBJ1-1 TRBV27
CSAPGLSSTDTQYF TRBJ2-3 TRBV29-1
CASSLALDGNTGELFF TRBJ2-2 TRBV13
CSARDLAGNSYEQYF TRBJ2-7 TRBV20-1
CASSLSIRDSRAETQYF TRBJ2-5 TRBV7-6
CASSQFVLPDTQYF TRBJ2-3 TRBV3-1
CASSLGVVDTGELFF TRBJ2-2 TRBV7-3
CASSILAGGPDTQYF TRBJ2-3 TRBV19
CSARAPGQGNYSYTF TRBJ1-2 TRBV20-1
CASSDLGQGGYGYTF TRBJ1-2 TRBV25-1
CASSFTRQYGAFF TRBJ1-1 TRBV12-3/TRBV12-4
CSARVLRLAGGAYNEQFF TRBJ2-1 TRBV20-1
CASSFTSGGNNEQFF TRBJ2-1 TRBV6-4
CASSLPGQWPPGELFF TRBJ2-2 TRBV2
CSARPAGQQFF TRBJ2-1 TRBV20-1
CASSPRRANEQFF TRBJ2-1 TRBV12-3/TRBV12-4
CASTWGANTGELFF TRBJ2-2 TRBV27
CASRGAGSGNTIYF TRBJ1-3 TRBV7-9
CASSVEGNSYNEQFF TRBJ2-1 TRBV9
CSARGTGLDEQYF TRBJ2-7 TRBV20-1
CASSFELAKNIQYF TRBJ2-4 TRBV12-3/TRBV12-4
CASSHPPYNEQFF TRBJ2-1 TRBV5-1